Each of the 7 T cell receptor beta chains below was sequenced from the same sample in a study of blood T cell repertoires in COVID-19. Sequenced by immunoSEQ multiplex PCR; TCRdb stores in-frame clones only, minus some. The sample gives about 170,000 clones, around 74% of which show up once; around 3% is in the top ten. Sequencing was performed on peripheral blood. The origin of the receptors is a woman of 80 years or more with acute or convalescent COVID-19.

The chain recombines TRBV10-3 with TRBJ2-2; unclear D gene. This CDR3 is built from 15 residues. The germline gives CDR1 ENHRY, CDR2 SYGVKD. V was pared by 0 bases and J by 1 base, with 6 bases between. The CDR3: CAISESALNTGELFF. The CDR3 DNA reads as TGTGCCATCAGTGAGTCAGCTCTGAACACCGGGGAGCTGTTTTTT.

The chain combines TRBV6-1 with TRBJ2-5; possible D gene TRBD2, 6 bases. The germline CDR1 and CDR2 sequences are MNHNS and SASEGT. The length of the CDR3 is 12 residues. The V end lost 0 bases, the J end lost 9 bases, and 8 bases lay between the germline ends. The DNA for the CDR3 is TGTGCCAGCAGTGAAGCGTCGGGGGCCCAGTACTTC. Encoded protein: CASSEASGAQYF.

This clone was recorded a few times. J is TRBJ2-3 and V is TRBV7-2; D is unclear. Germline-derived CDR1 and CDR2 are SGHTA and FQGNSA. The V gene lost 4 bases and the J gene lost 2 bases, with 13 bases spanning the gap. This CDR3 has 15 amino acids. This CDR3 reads CASSYTLHYTDTQYF. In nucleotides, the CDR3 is TGTGCCAGCAGCTATACTTTGCACTACACAGATACGCAGTATTTT.

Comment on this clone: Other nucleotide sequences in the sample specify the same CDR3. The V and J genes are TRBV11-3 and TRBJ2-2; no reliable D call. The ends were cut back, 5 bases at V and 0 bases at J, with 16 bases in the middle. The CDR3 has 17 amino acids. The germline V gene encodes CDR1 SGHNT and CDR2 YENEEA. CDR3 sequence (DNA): TGTGCCAGCAGCCTCGGGTTAGCCGGAACGAACACCGGGGAGCTGTTTTTT. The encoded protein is CASSLGLAGTNTGELFF. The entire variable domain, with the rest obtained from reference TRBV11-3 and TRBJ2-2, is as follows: EAGVVQSPRYKIIEKKQPVAFWCNPISGHNTLYWYLQNLGQGPELLIRYENEEAVDDSQLPKDRFSAERLKGVDSTLKIQPAELGDSAVYLCASSLGLAGTNTGELFFGEGSRLTVL.

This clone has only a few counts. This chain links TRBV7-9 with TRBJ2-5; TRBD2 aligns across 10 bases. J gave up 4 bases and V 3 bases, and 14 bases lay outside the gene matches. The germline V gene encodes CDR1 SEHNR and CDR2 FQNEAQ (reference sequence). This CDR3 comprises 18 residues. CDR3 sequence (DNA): TGTGCCAGCAGCTTCTATGCTAGCGGGGGAGTCCTAGGAGAGACCCAGTACTTC. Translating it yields CASSFYASGGVLGETQYF.

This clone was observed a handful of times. DNA of the CDR3: TGTGCCAGCAGCCCACGCAGGGTTACTGAAGCTTTCTTT. Encoded protein: CASSPRRVTEAFF. The chain links TRBV11-1 to TRBJ1-1; tentatively, D is TRBD1 (5 bases). CDR1 and CDR2 from the germline V gene are SGHAT and FQDESV (reference sequence). The CDR3 is 13 residues long. V shed 5 bases and J shed 5 bases, with 12 bases lying between them.

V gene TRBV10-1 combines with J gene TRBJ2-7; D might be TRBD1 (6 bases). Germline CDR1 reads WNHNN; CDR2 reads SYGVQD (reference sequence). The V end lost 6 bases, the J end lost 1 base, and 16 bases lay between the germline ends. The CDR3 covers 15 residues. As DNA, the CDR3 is TGCGCCAGCAGCGCCCCGGGACACCTATCCTACGAGCAGTACTTC. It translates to CASSAPGHLSYEQYF.